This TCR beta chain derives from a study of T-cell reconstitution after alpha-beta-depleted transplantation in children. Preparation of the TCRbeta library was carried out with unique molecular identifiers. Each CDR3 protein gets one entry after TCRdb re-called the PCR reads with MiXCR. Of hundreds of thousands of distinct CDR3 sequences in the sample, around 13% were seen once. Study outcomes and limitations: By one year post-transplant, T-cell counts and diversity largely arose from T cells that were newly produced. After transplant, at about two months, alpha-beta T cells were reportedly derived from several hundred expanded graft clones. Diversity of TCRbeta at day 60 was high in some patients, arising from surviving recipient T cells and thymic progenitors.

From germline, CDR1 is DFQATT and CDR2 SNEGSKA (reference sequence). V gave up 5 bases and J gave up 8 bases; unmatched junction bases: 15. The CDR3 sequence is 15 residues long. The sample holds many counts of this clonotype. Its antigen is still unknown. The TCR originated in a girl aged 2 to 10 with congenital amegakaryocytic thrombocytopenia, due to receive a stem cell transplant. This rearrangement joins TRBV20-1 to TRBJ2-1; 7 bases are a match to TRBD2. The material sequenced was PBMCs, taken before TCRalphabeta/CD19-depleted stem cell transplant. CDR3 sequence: CSADRDYLPRDEQFF. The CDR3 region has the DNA TGCAGTGCTGACCGGGACTACCTTCCCCGGGATGAGCAGTTCTTC.